Listed below are T cell receptor beta chains from one sample, sequenced in a study of blood T cell repertoires in COVID-19. Assay: immunoSEQ multiplex PCR; the TCRdb copy retains only in-frame clones and omits some. The sample has 400,000 to 450,000 clones; over 85% are singletons. Sequences were obtained from peripheral blood. These receptors came from a young man with COVID-19, enrolled during active disease. Both conserved end residues are trimmed from each CDR3. Each record gives: V gene, J gene, CDR3 protein.

TRBV19,TRBJ1-6,ASSIHRVRVPYNSPLH
TRBV29-1,TRBJ2-5,SVLSGAETQY
TRBV5-1,TRBJ2-2,ASSKGHRDKNTGELF
TRBV2,TRBJ1-3,ASMLTAGNTIY
TRBV19,TRBJ1-5,ASSTGTASNQPQH
TRBV28,TRBJ2-1,ASSLSLNEQF
TRBV18,TRBJ2-1,ASSPRGIAGGPSEQF
TRBV19,TRBJ2-1,AIPPGTSGGSSYNEQF
TRBV28,TRBJ2-1,ASSPGTSGSYEQF
TRBV21-1,TRBJ1-5,ASSKAWPRGNGQPQH
TRBV28,TRBJ1-2,ASLKGGFTYGYT
TRBV7-2,TRBJ1-1,ASSLRGLNTEAF
TRBV3-1/TRBV3-2,TRBJ1-1,ASSQTGRAF
TRBV3-1/TRBV3-2,TRBJ2-3,ASTTWGTGTDTQY
TRBV5-6,TRBJ1-3,ASSLFTFSGNTIY
TRBV19,TRBJ2-7,ASSIVAAGGSYEQY
TRBV5-1,TRBJ2-5,ASSLGTGYQETQY
TRBV24-1,TRBJ2-1,ATSDPTRGNEQF
TRBV7-2,TRBJ1-2,ASSFVQGPNYGYT
TRBV19,TRBJ2-7,ASSIRTGIEQY
TRBV5-1,TRBJ2-5,ASSWGLESETQY
TRBV4-2,TRBJ2-7,ASSQEAGGGSYEQY
TRBV29-1,TRBJ2-7,SVRGQAYEQY
TRBV5-4,TRBJ2-3,ASSLAEYLDTQY
TRBV11-3,TRBJ1-6,ASSLDGRGSPLH
TRBV11-2,TRBJ2-3,ASSSAPLRGTPDTQY
TRBV6-5,TRBJ2-5,ASSSNRQGKETQY
TRBV6-5,TRBJ2-7,ASRRDRGVYEQY
TRBV5-1,TRBJ2-2,ASSFPGTSGNTGELF
TRBV11-3,TRBJ1-1,ASSPRGLNTEAF
TRBV7-9,TRBJ1-4,ASSSYRGLDEKLF